This T cell receptor (beta chain) appears in the sequencing data of a study of blood T cell repertoires in COVID-19. The CDR3 consists of 14 residues. Per the germline V gene, CDR1 is SGHRS and CDR2 is YFSETQ. The V end lost 4 bases, the J end lost 7 bases, and 14 bases lay between the germline ends. This table comes from immunoSEQ multiplex PCR, and its TCRdb copy is limited to in-frame clones, with some not included. The sample lists 70,000 to 90,000 clones, approximately 78% occurring once. The receptor was isolated from a woman aged 60-70 years with acute or convalescent COVID-19. Sequencing used peripheral blood. This sequence joins TRBV5-1 and TRBJ2-2; TRBD2 is a possible D gene (5 bases). CDR3 loop: CASSPHGRDGELFF. The CDR3 region has the DNA TGCGCCAGCAGCCCCCACGGACGGGACGGGGAGCTGTTTTTT.